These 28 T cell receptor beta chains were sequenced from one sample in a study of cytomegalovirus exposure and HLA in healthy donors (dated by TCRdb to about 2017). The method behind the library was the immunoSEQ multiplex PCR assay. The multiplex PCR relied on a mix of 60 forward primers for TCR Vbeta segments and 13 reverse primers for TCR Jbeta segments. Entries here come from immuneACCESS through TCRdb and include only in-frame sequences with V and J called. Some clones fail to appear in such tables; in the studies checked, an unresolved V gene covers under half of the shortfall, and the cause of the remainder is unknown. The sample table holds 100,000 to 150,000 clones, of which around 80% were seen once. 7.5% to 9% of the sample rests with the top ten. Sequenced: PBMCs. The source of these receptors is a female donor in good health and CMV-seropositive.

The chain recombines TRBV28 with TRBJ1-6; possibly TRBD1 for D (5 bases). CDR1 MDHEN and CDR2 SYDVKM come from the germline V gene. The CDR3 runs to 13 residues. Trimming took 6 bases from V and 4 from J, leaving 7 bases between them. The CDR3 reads CASSPGYNSPLHF. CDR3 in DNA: TGTGCCAGCAGCCCAGGGTATAATTCACCCCTCCACTTT.

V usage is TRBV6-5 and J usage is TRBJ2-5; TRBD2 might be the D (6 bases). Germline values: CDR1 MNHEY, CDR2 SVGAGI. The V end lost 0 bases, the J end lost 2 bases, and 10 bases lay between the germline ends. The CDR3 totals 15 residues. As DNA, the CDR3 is TGTGCCAGCAGTTACTCCGGCGGGGTGCAAGAGACCCAGTACTTC. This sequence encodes CASSYSGGVQETQYF.

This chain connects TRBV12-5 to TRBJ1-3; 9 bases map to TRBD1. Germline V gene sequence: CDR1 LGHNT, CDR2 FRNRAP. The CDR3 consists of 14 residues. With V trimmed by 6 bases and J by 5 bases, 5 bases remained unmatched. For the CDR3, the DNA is TGTGCTAGTGGCGCCGGGACAGGGCGAAACACCATATATTTT. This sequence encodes CASGAGTGRNTIYF.

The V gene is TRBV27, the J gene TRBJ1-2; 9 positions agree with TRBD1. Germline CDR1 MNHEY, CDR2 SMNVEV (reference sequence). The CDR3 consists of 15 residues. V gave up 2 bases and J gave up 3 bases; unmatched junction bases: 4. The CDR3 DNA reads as TGTGCCAGCAGTTTAGCGACAGGGGGTTACTATGGCTACACCTTC. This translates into CASSLATGGYYGYTF.

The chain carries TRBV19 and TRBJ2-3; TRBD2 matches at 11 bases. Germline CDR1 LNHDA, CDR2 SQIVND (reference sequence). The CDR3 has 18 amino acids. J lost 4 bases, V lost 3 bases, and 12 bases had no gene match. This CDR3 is CASSITLLAGGPPDTQYF. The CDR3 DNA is TGTGCCAGTAGTATTACTCTATTAGCGGGGGGGCCCCCAGATACGCAGTATTTT.

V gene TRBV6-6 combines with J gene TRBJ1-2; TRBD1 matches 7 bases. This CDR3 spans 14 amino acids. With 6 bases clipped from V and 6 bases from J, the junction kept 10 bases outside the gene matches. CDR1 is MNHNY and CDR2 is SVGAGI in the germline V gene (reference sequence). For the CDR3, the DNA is TGTGCCAGCAGGAACACGGGACAGCCGAATGGCTACACCTTC. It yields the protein CASRNTGQPNGYTF.

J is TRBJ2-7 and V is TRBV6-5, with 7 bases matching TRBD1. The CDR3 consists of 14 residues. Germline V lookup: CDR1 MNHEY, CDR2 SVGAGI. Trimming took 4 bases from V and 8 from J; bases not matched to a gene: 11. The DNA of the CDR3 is TGTGCCAGCAGTTTGGACGGGACAGATGTCAAGCAGTACTTC. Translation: CASSLDGTDVKQYF.

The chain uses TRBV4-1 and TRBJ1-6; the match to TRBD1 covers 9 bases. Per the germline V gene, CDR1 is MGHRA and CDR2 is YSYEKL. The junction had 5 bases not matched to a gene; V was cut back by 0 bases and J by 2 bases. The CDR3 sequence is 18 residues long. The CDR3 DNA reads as TGCGCCAGCAGCCAAGATGAAGGGGACAGGGCCTATAATTCACCCCTCCACTTT. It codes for CASSQDEGDRAYNSPLHF.

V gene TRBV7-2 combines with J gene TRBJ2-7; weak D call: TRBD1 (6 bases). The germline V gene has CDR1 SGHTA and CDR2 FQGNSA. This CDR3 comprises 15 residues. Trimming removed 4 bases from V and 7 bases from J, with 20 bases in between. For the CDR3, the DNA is TGTGCCAGCAGCTCACAGGGAGTCCCCGGTGTGGAGCAGTACTTC. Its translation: CASSSQGVPGVEQYF. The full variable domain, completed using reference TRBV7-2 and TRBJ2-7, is GAGVSQSPSNKVTEKGKDVELRCDPISGHTALYWYRQSLGQGLEFLIYFQGNSAPDKSGLPSDRFSAERTGGSVSTLTIQRTQQEDSAVYLCASSSQGVPGVEQYFGPGTRLTVT.

The CDR3 spells CATSRGGGENKNIQYF. CDR3 DNA sequence: TGTGCCACCAGCAGAGGTGGGGGGGAGAACAAAAACATTCAGTACTTC. The V gene is TRBV15, the J gene TRBJ2-4; 7 bases agree with TRBD2. CDR3 size: 16 residues. Trimming removed 1 base from V and 3 bases from J; junction bases left unmatched: 6. Germline V gives CDR1 LNHNV, CDR2 YYDKDF (reference sequence).

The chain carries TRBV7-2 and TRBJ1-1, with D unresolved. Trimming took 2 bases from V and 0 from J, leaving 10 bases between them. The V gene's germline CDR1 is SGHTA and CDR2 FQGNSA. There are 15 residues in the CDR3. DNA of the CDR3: TGTGCCAGCAGCTTATCCGGGATCATGAACACTGAAGCTTTCTTT. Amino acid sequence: CASSLSGIMNTEAFF.

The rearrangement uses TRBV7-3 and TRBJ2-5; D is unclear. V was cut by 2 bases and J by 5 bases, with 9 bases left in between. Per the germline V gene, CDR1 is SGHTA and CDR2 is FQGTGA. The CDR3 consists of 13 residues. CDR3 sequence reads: CASSLESEETQYF. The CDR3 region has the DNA TGTGCCAGCAGCTTAGAATCGGAGGAGACCCAGTACTTC.

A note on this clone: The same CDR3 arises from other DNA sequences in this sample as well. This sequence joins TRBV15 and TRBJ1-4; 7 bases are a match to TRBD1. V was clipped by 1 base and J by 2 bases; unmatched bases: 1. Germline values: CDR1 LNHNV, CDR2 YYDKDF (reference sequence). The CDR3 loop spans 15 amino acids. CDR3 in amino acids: CATSRATGTNEKLFF. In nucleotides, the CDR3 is TGTGCCACCAGCAGAGCGACAGGGACTAATGAAAAACTGTTTTTT.

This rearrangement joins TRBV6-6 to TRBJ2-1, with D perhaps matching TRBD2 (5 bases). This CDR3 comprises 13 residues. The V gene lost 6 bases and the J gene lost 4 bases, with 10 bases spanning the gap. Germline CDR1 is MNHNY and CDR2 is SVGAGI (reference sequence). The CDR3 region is CASRDTSYNEQFF. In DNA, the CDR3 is TGTGCCAGCAGGGATACTAGTTACAATGAGCAGTTCTTC.

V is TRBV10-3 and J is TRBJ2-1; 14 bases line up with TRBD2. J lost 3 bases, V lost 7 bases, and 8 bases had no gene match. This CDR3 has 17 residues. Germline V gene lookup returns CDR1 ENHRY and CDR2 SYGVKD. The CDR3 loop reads CAIKPGTSGGDYNEQFF. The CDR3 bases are TGTGCCATCAAGCCCGGGACTAGCGGGGGAGACTACAATGAGCAGTTCTTC.

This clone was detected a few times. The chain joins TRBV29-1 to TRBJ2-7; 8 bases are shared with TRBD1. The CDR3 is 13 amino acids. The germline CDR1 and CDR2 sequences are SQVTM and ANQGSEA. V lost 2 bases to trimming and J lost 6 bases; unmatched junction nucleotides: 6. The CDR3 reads CSVEQGARGEQYF. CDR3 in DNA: TGCAGCGTTGAACAGGGGGCAAGAGGCGAGCAGTACTTC.

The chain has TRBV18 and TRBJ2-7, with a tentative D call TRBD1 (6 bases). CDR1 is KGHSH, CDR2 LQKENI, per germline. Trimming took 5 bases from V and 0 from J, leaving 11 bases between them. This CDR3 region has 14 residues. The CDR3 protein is CASSTGDTSYEQYF. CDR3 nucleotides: TGTGCCAGCTCAACCGGGGACACCTCCTACGAGCAGTACTTC.

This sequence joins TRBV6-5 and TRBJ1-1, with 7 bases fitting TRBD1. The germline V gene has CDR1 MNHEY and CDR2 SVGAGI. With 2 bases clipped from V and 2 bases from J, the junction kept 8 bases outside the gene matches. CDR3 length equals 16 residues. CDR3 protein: CASSYDRVRVNTEAFF. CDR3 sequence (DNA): TGTGCCAGCAGTTACGACAGGGTGAGAGTTAACACTGAAGCTTTCTTT.

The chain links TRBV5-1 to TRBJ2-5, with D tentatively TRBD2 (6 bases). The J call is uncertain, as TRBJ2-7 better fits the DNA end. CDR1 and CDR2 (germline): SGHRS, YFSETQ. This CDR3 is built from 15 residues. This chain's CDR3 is CASSPGESGTYEQYF. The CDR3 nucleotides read TGCGCCAGCAGCCCGGGGGAGAGCGGTACCTACGAGCAGTACTTC.

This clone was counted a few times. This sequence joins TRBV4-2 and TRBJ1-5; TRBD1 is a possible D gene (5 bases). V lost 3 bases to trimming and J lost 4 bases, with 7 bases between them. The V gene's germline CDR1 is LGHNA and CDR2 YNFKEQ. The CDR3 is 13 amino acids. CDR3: CASSHNRNQPQHF. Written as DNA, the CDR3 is TGTGCCAGCAGCCACAACAGGAATCAGCCCCAGCATTTT.

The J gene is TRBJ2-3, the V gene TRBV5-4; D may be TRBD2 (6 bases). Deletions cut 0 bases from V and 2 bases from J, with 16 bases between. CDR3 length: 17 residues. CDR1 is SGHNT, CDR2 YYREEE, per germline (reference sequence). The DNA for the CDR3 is TGTGCCAGCAGCTTGGTAGCTAGCGTCCCCAACACAGATACGCAGTATTTT. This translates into CASSLVASVPNTDTQYF.

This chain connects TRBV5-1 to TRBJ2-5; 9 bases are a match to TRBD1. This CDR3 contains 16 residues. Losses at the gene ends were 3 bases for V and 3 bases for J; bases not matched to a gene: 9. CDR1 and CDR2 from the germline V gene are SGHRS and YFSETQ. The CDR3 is CASSSLSGTGKETQYF. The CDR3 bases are TGCGCCAGCAGCTCCCTCTCCGGGACAGGGAAAGAGACCCAGTACTTC.

CDR3 sequence (DNA): TGTGCCAGCACCCCACAGGGTAACCATCAAGAGACCCAGTACTTC. Its translation: CASTPQGNHQETQYF. The chain joins TRBV6-5 to TRBJ2-5; D perhaps matches TRBD1 (6 bases). Trimming cost V 7 bases and J 2 bases, with 17 bases left between them. CDR3 length: 15 amino acids. Per the germline V gene, CDR1 is MNHEY and CDR2 is SVGAGI.

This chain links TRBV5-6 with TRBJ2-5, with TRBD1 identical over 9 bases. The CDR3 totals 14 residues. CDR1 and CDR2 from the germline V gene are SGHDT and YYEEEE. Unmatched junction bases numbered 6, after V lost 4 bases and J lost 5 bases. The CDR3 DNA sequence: TGTGCCAGCAGCAGTCCGACAGGGGGGGAGACCCAGTACTTC. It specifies CASSSPTGGETQYF.

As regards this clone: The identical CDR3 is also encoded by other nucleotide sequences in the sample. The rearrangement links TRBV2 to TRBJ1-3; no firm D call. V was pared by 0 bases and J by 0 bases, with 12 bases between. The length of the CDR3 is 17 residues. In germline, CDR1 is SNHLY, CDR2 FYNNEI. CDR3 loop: CASSEAPPSRSGNTIYF. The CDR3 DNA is TGTGCCAGCAGTGAAGCTCCTCCCTCCCGCTCTGGAAACACCATATATTTT.

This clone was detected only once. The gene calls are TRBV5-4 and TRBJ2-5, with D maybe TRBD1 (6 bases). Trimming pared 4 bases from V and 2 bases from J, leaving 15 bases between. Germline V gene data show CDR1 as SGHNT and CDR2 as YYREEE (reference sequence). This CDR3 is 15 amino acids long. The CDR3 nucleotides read TGTGCCAGCAGCGCAGACAGCAGGGGTCAAGAGACCCAGTACTTC. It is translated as CASSADSRGQETQYF. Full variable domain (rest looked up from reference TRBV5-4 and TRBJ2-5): ETGVTQSPTHLIKTRGQQVTLRCSSQSGHNTVSWYQQALGQGPQFIFQYYREEENGRGNFPPRFSGLQFPNYSSELNVNALELDDSALYLCASSADSRGQETQYFGPGTRLLVL.

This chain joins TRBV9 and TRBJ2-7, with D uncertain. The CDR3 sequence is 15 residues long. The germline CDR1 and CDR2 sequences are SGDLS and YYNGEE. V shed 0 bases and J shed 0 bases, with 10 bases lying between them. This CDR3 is CASSVDLGYSYEQYF. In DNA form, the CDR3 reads TGTGCCAGCAGCGTAGACTTGGGCTACTCCTACGAGCAGTACTTC.

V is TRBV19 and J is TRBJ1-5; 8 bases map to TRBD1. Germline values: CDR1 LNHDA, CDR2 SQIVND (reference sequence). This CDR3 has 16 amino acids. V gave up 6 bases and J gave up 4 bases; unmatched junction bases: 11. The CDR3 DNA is TGTGCCAGTAGCCAGAGGACAGGGCCCTATAATCAGCCCCAGCATTTT. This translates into CASSQRTGPYNQPQHF.